The 22 T cell receptor beta chains below all came from one sample that was sequenced in a study of OX40 agonist ivuxolimab in advanced cancers. Library preparation used the immunoSEQ multiplex PCR assay. The immuneACCESS repertoire file appears here via TCRdb, limited to in-frame rearrangements. These files lack a portion of the clones; in checked studies, under half of the deficit traces to unresolved V genes, and the cause of the others is not known. A total of roughly 15,000 clones appear in this sample, 82% of them only once. The ten largest clones take up approximately 2.5% of the sample. The specimen comprised CD4+ or CD8+ T cells sorted from blood, sampled in a trial of the OX40 agonist ivuxolimab. Receptor source: an adult with an advanced solid tumor such as melanoma, head and neck, liver or kidney cancer.

The chain uses TRBV10-3 and TRBJ2-5, with D unclear. The DNA end is a closer match to TRBJ2-7, so the J assignment may be wrong. The CDR3 is 12 residues long. The V gene's germline CDR1 is ENHRY and CDR2 SYGVKD. CDR3 DNA: TGTGCCATCAGTGAGTCGGGCTACGAGCAGTACTTC. Translating gives CAISESGYEQYF.

This sequence joins TRBV27 and TRBJ2-1; no firm D call. Trimming left V 2 bases short and J 8 bases short, with 10 bases between. This CDR3 has 13 amino acids. CDR1 is MNHEY, CDR2 SMNVEV, per germline (reference sequence). The CDR3 region is CASSLGSRYEQFF. The CDR3 DNA follows: TGTGCCAGCAGTTTAGGGTCTCGGTATGAGCAGTTCTTC.

This clone showed up just a few times. V and J are TRBV4-1 and TRBJ2-7, with 9 bases fitting TRBD2. CDR3 length: 19 residues. V lost 1 base and J lost 2; bases outside the gene matches: 15. Germline V gene data show CDR1 as MGHRA and CDR2 as YSYEKL. CDR3 amino acids: CASSQGPRVPGLATYEQYF. The CDR3 DNA reads TGCGCCAGCAGCCAAGGACCAAGAGTTCCGGGACTAGCTACCTACGAGCAGTACTTC.

The chain couples TRBV27 to TRBJ1-4; D ambiguous. The ends were cut back, 6 bases at V and 5 bases at J, with 7 bases in the middle. Germline assignment: CDR1 MNHEY and CDR2 SMNVEV (reference sequence). This CDR3 region has 12 residues. The CDR3 bases are TGTGCCAGCAGACGGGCGAATGAAAAACTGTTTTTT. Its translation is CASRRANEKLFF.

The V call is TRBV9, the J call TRBJ2-3, with D maybe TRBD2 (6 bases). This CDR3 region has 11 residues. Germline V gives CDR1 SGDLS, CDR2 YYNGEE. With 5 bases removed from V and 5 bases from J, the gap between germline ends came to 6 bases. CDR3 amino acids: CASRGGDTQYF. CDR3 nucleotides: TGTGCCAGCAGGGGGGGAGATACGCAGTATTTT. The variable domain in full, completed from reference TRBV9 and TRBJ2-3, reads DSGVTQTPKHLITATGQRVTLRCSPRSGDLSVYWYQQSLDQGLQFLIQYYNGEERAKGNILERFSAQQFPDLHSELNLSSLELGDSALYFCASRGGDTQYFGPGTRLTVL.

The rearrangement joins TRBV4-1 to TRBJ1-6; D gene ambiguous. V was clipped by 1 base and J by 6 bases, with 10 bases between them. CDR1 is MGHRA and CDR2 is YSYEKL in the germline V gene. The CDR3 runs 15 residues. The CDR3 DNA follows: TGCGCCAGCAGCCAAGTAGGTACTACTAATTCACCCCTCCACTTT. Translated, it gives CASSQVGTTNSPLHF.

The V call is TRBV4-1, the J call TRBJ2-2; 7 nucleotides match TRBD2. CDR1 is MGHRA and CDR2 is YSYEKL in the germline V gene. The junction had 12 bases not matched to a gene; V was cut back by 1 base and J by 7 bases. There are 17 residues in the CDR3. CDR3 protein: CASSQVGGRKTGGELFF. CDR3 sequence (DNA): TGCGCCAGCAGCCAAGTTGGCGGGAGAAAGACGGGCGGGGAGCTGTTTTTT.

The rearrangement uses TRBV5-1 and TRBJ2-3; TRBD2 matches at 7 bases. Germline lookup yields CDR1 SGHRS and CDR2 YFSETQ. The CDR3 is 16 residues long. Trimming at V came to 1 base and at J to 3 bases, leaving 8 bases not matched to a gene. In DNA form, the CDR3 reads TGCGCCAGCAGCTTGCAAGGCGGGAGTGTAACAGATACGCAGTATTTT. Protein sequence: CASSLQGGSVTDTQYF.

The chain couples TRBV5-4 to TRBJ2-5; TRBD1 is a possible D gene (5 bases). V lost 0 bases to trimming and J lost 2 bases, with 8 bases between them. From germline, CDR1 is SGHNT and CDR2 YYREEE (reference sequence). CDR3 length: 14 residues. In DNA, the CDR3 is TGTGCCAGCAGCTTGGGACAGCCACAAGAGACCCAGTACTTC. Translation gives CASSLGQPQETQYF.

This sequence joins TRBV10-2 and TRBJ1-1, with 9 bases matching TRBD1. Germline trimming cut 3 bases from V and 7 bases from J; bases unmatched to any gene: 3. The CDR3 is made up of 13 amino acids. Germline V gene sequence: CDR1 WSHSY, CDR2 SAAADI. CDR3: CASSDHRGLEAFF. The CDR3 DNA follows: TGCGCCAGCAGTGATCACAGGGGGCTTGAAGCTTTCTTT.

The chain carries TRBV18 and TRBJ1-3, with D possibly being TRBD1 (6 bases). V lost 5 bases to trimming and J lost 0 bases, with 17 bases between them. This CDR3 is 17 amino acids long. CDR1 and CDR2 from the germline V gene are KGHSH and LQKENI. The CDR3 is CASSSSPTGDSGNTIYF. CDR3 coding DNA: TGTGCCAGCTCATCATCGCCGACAGGCGACTCTGGAAACACCATATATTTT. The variable domain in full, with the rest retrieved from reference TRBV18 and TRBJ1-3, is NAGVMQNPRHLVRRRGQEARLRCSPMKGHSHVYWYRQLPEEGLKFMVYLQKENIIDESGMPKERFSAEFPKEGPSILRIQQVVRGDSAAYFCASSSSPTGDSGNTIYFGEGSWLTVV.

V and J are TRBV19 and TRBJ2-5, with D possibly matching TRBD2 (5 bases). V gave up 3 bases and J gave up 2 bases, with 7 bases separating them. This CDR3 is built from 13 residues. The germline CDR1 and CDR2 sequences are LNHDA and SQIVND (reference sequence). Here the CDR3 DNA reads TGTGCCAGTAGTATGGGGAGACAAGAGACCCAGTACTTC. Protein product: CASSMGRQETQYF. The full variable domain, rest sourced from reference TRBV19 and TRBJ2-5, is DGGITQSPKYLFRKEGQNVTLSCEQNLNHDAMYWYRQDPGQGLRLIYYSQIVNDFQKGDIAEGYSVSREKKESFPLTVTSAQKNPTAFYLCASSMGRQETQYFGPGTRLLVL.

The chain carries TRBV2 and TRBJ2-6; a possible D gene is TRBD2 (6 bases). Germline loops: CDR1 SNHLY, CDR2 FYNNEI. The CDR3 loop spans 13 amino acids. Deletions cut 8 bases from V and 3 bases from J, with 8 bases between. CDR3 DNA: TGTGCCAGCGGGGGAGGTGGGGCCAACGTCCTGACTTTC. Its translation is CASGGGGANVLTF.

The V gene is TRBV18, the J gene TRBJ2-3, with TRBD2 matching 7 bases. Germline CDR1 and CDR2: KGHSH and LQKENI. CDR3 length: 16 amino acids. V was clipped by 0 bases and J by 3 bases; unmatched bases: 6. In DNA, the CDR3 is TGTGCCAGCTCACCACCGTTGGGGGGGAGTACAGATACGCAGTATTTT. It codes for CASSPPLGGSTDTQYF.

The rearrangement links TRBV27 to TRBJ2-3; D perhaps matches TRBD2 (5 bases). Germline CDR1 is MNHEY and CDR2 is SMNVEV (reference sequence). Trimming shortened V by 5 bases and J by 6 bases, and 18 bases separated the two germline ends. This CDR3 is built from 15 residues. CDR3 DNA: TGTGCCAGCAGTCCGGCGACTACGCCGGCGGATACGCAGTATTTT. Translation gives CASSPATTPADTQYF.

This chain links TRBV7-9 with TRBJ1-4; tentatively, D is TRBD1 (6 bases). The CDR3 runs 15 residues. The V gene's germline CDR1 is SEHNR and CDR2 FQNEAQ (reference sequence). V was cut by 7 bases and J by 8 bases, with 20 bases left in between. The DNA of the CDR3 is TGTGCCAGCACCCGTTCCCCGGGGGCCTTGGAAAAACTGTTTTTT. It is translated as CASTRSPGALEKLFF.

The genes are TRBV4-2 and TRBJ2-1, with 9 bases identical to TRBD2. This CDR3 comprises 13 residues. V dropped 3 bases and J dropped 10; count of bases not matched to a gene: 4. Germline assignment: CDR1 LGHNA and CDR2 YNFKEQ. The CDR3 is CASSQAGTSEQFF. CDR3 nucleotides: TGTGCCAGCAGCCAGGCCGGGACTAGCGAGCAGTTCTTC.

This sequence joins TRBV7-9 and TRBJ1-3; D is perhaps TRBD1 (5 bases). V lost 1 base and J 0 bases, leaving 10 bases between the germline ends. This CDR3 comprises 16 residues. From germline, CDR1 is SEHNR and CDR2 FQNEAQ (reference sequence). In DNA, the CDR3 is TGTGCCAGCAGCTTAGGGACACCATACTCTGGAAACACCATATATTTT. This encodes CASSLGTPYSGNTIYF.

The J gene is TRBJ2-2, the V gene TRBV4-3, with D tentatively TRBD1 or TRBD2 (5 bases each). V was pared by 6 bases and J by 5 bases, with 13 bases between. Germline values: CDR1 LGHNA, CDR2 YSLEER. The CDR3 is 14 amino acids. The CDR3 protein is CASSGGDITGELFF. In DNA, the CDR3 is TGCGCCAGCAGTGGGGGAGATATAACCGGGGAGCTGTTTTTT.

The chain joins TRBV11-1 to TRBJ2-7, with a possible D match to TRBD1 (6 bases). This CDR3 comprises 13 residues. Trimming stripped 2 bases from V and 3 bases from J, with 8 bases between. Germline CDR1 and CDR2: SGHAT and FQDESV (reference sequence). CDR3 residues: CASSLTQGYEQYF. The DNA for the CDR3 is TGTGCCAGCAGCTTAACACAGGGCTACGAGCAGTACTTC.

The V gene is TRBV28, the J gene TRBJ1-1; 9 positions match TRBD1. V shed 2 bases and J 0 bases; nucleotides not matched to a gene: 13. Germline V gene lookup returns CDR1 MDHEN and CDR2 SYDVKM. This CDR3 has 19 residues. In DNA form, the CDR3 reads TGTGCCAGCAGTTTACTCCTCGCGGGACAGGGAATAATGAACACTGAAGCTTTCTTT. Its translation is CASSLLLAGQGIMNTEAFF.

For the CDR3, the DNA is TGTGCCAGCAGCTTGCAACCGGGGGCGCCAGAGACCCAGTACTTC. It encodes CASSLQPGAPETQYF. The chain employs TRBV7-2 and TRBJ2-5; either TRBD1 or TRBD2 may supply D (6 bases each). Trimming pared 3 bases from V and 4 bases from J, leaving 15 bases between. Germline CDR1 and CDR2: SGHTA and FQGNSA. The CDR3 sequence is 15 residues long.